The rows below give T cell receptor beta chains drawn from one sample of a study of response to subunit inactivated influenza vaccine. Using its own MiXCR run on the RT-PCR reads, TCRdb lists one record per CDR3 protein. In the table there are roughly 620,000 distinct CDR3 sequences, 10% to 12% of which are singletons. These data were also reused for a study on T cells expressing NK-cell markers.

Source: PBMCs from blood, taken on the day of vaccination. The receptors here all came from a man in his fifties or sixties who received an inactivated influenza vaccine. Both conserved end residues are part of each CDR3. Fields, in order: J gene, D gene, V gene, clone size, CDR3 protein, CDR3 DNA. The D gene is left open where the match is weak. Not all rows give a size; the values are once, few, many and, for expanded clones, a class.

TRBJ2-3 . TRBV6-2/TRBV6-3 few CASSYVAGKDTQYF TGTGCCAGCAGTTATGTGGCGGGCAAGGATACGCAGTATTTT
TRBJ2-1 TRBD1 TRBV10-3 . CAISERQGAYNEQFF TGTGCCATCAGTGAGAGGCAGGGGGCCTACAATGAGCAGTTCTTC
TRBJ2-1 . TRBV12-3/TRBV12-4 few CASSQDRNPHNEQFF TGTGCCAGCAGTCAAGACAGGAATCCCCACAATGAGCAGTTCTTC
TRBJ2-7 . TRBV6-5 many CASGNPSFYEQYF TGTGCCAGCGGTAACCCAAGCTTCTACGAGCAGTACTTC
TRBJ2-1 TRBD2 TRBV2 . CASGRLADNEQFF TGTGCCAGCGGCCGACTAGCGGACAATGAGCAGTTCTTC
TRBJ2-3 TRBD2 TRBV6-5 . CASSYSFLGAGNTDTQYF TGTGCCAGCAGTTACTCGTTTCTGGGAGCGGGGAACACAGATACGCAGTATTTT
TRBJ2-1 TRBD1 TRBV9 few CASSVGVHPTGSYNEQFF TGTGCCAGCAGCGTAGGAGTACACCCGACAGGGTCCTACAATGAGCAGTTCTTC
TRBJ2-1 TRBD1 TRBV5-1 few CASSSGTGQYNEQFF TGCGCCAGCAGCTCCGGGACAGGGCAGTACAATGAGCAGTTCTTC
TRBJ2-7 . TRBV28 . CASSPTLAGYEQYF TGTGCCAGCAGTCCAACACTAGCTGGCTACGAGCAGTACTTC
TRBJ1-2 . TRBV20-1 . CSARDQGHRGYTF TGCAGTGCTAGAGACCAGGGGCACAGAGGCTACACCTTC
TRBJ2-7 . TRBV2 few CASSGDAGSYEQYF TGTGCCAGCAGTGGTGACGCGGGCTCCTACGAGCAGTACTTC
TRBJ2-3 TRBD2 TRBV6-2/TRBV6-3 few CASSYSPLAGGFSSTDTQYF TGTGCCAGCAGTTACTCGCCACTAGCGGGGGGGTTTTCTAGCACAGATACGCAGTATTTT
TRBJ2-1 . TRBV7-9 . CASSSRVAAIYNEQFF TGTGCCAGCAGCAGCCGGGTGGCGGCAATCTACAATGAGCAGTTCTTC
TRBJ2-1 TRBD2 TRBV30 . CAWSVAGESYEQFF TGTGCCTGGAGTGTTGCGGGAGAATCATATGAGCAGTTCTTC
TRBJ2-1 TRBD2 TRBV20-1 . CSAKIPGLAGGDNEQFF TGCAGTGCCAAAATCCCGGGACTAGCGGGGGGAGACAATGAGCAGTTCTTC
TRBJ1-1 TRBD1 TRBV5-1 few CASSLAGTDIEAFF TGCGCCAGCAGCTTGGCCGGGACAGATATTGAAGCTTTCTTT
TRBJ1-3 TRBD1 TRBV2 . CASSLGTGNSGNTIYF TGTGCCAGCAGTTTAGGGACAGGGAACTCTGGAAACACCATATATTTT
TRBJ2-2 . TRBV20-1 few CSAREGSAGELFF TGCAGTGCTAGAGAGGGGTCGGCCGGGGAGCTGTTTTTT
TRBJ2-7 TRBD1 TRBV15 . CATSRGTALTYEQYF TGTGCCACCAGCCGAGGGACAGCCCTTACCTACGAGCAGTACTTC
TRBJ2-7 . TRBV9 many CASSEIDSSYEQYF TGTGCCAGCAGCGAAATAGACAGTTCCTACGAGCAGTACTTC
TRBJ1-5 TRBD1 TRBV2 once CASSGQGFSQPQHF TGTGCCAGTTCAGGACAGGGGTTTTCACAGCCCCAGCATTTT
TRBJ2-7 . TRBV6-5 . CASSAGTYEQYF TGTGCCAGCTCGGCGGGAACCTACGAGCAGTACTTC
TRBJ2-7 . TRBV5-1 few CASSSADSYEQYF TGCGCCAGCAGCTCGGCTGACTCCTACGAGCAGTACTTC
TRBJ2-1 TRBD2 TRBV20-1 few CSARDHMRGASYNEQFF TGCAGTGCTAGAGATCATATGCGGGGGGCCTCTTACAATGAGCAGTTCTTC
TRBJ2-1 TRBD2 TRBV2 . CASSSSASGRWNEQFF TGTGCCAGCAGTTCCTCTGCTAGCGGGAGGTGGAATGAGCAGTTCTTC
TRBJ2-3 . TRBV7-9 . CASSSWGVADTQYF TGTGCCAGCAGCTCGTGGGGGGTGGCAGATACGCAGTATTTT
TRBJ1-3 . TRBV5-1 . CASSKDSGSGNTIYF TGCGCCAGCAGCAAGGACAGTGGCTCTGGAAACACCATATATTTT
TRBJ1-2 TRBD1 TRBV28 few CASSSLRTGLGYTF TGTGCCAGCAGTTCCCTCCGGACAGGGCTTGGCTACACCTTC
TRBJ2-3 . TRBV7-2 few CASSSSGYSTDTQYF TGTGCCAGCAGCTCCTCTGGGTATAGCACAGATACGCAGTATTTT
TRBJ2-1 TRBD2 TRBV3-1 . CASSRGPGLANYNEQFF TGTGCCAGCAGCCGCGGACCGGGACTAGCTAACTACAATGAGCAGTTCTTC
TRBJ2-1 TRBD2 TRBV5-1 few CASSLALAGHVSEQFF TGCGCCAGCAGCTTGGCGCTAGCGGGGCACGTGAGTGAGCAGTTCTTC
TRBJ2-3 TRBD2 TRBV6-5 . CASSYSTGLRQDTQYF TGTGCCAGCAGTTACTCGACGGGACTACGGCAGGATACGCAGTATTTT
TRBJ1-5 TRBD1 TRBV12-3/TRBV12-4 . CASSEGGGGANQPQHF TGTGCCAGCAGTGAAGGGGGCGGAGGGGCTAATCAGCCCCAGCATTTT
TRBJ2-3 TRBD2 TRBV5-1 . CTSSQSGESTDTQYF TGCACCAGCAGCCAGAGCGGGGAAAGCACAGATACGCAGTATTTT
TRBJ2-3 TRBD2 TRBV9 . CASSVGGLAGEDTQYF TGTGCCAGCAGCGTAGGGGGACTAGCGGGAGAAGATACGCAGTATTTT
TRBJ2-1 . TRBV6-5 . CASSYSGEVGEQFF TGTGCCAGCAGTTACTCCGGGGAGGTGGGGGAGCAGTTCTTC
TRBJ2-3 . TRBV20-1 . CSARDGTVVLDTQYF TGCAGTGCTAGGGATGGGACGGTGGTTTTGGATACGCAGTATTTT
TRBJ2-7 . TRBV12-3/TRBV12-4 few CASSPHRATVKPYEQYF TGTGCCAGCAGTCCACACAGGGCGACAGTGAAACCCTACGAGCAGTACTTC
TRBJ2-1 TRBD2 TRBV12-3/TRBV12-4 few CASSSQTRGLVPPEQFF TGTGCCAGCAGTTCCCAGACGCGAGGACTAGTCCCGCCTGAGCAGTTCTTC
TRBJ2-6 . TRBV12-3/TRBV12-4 few CASSLSGLGANVLTF TGTGCCAGCAGTTTAAGCGGATTGGGGGCCAACGTCCTGACTTTC
TRBJ1-2 . TRBV4-3 . CASSQGDYGYTF TGCGCCAGCAGCCAAGGTGACTATGGCTACACCTTC
TRBJ1-2 . TRBV12-3/TRBV12-4 . CASQGSANYGYTF TGTGCCAGTCAGGGAAGTGCTAACTATGGCTACACCTTC
TRBJ2-1 . TRBV5-1 many CASSLAYRSGDSLFF TGCGCCAGCAGCTTGGCCTATCGCAGCGGAGATAGCCTGTTCTTC
TRBJ2-5 TRBD1 TRBV5-1 . CASRPTGRQETQYF TGCGCCAGCCGACCGACAGGGCGGCAAGAGACCCAGTACTTC
TRBJ1-5 . TRBV14 . CASSQSGGQPQHF TGTGCCAGCAGCCAAAGTGGGGGTCAGCCCCAGCATTTT
TRBJ1-2 . TRBV7-2 . CASSSGPVWRYGYTF TGTGCCAGCAGCTCAGGGCCGGTCTGGCGCTATGGCTACACCTTC
TRBJ2-5 . TRBV9 few CASSVDSWVSTPETQYF TGTGCCAGCAGCGTAGACTCTTGGGTTAGCACCCCAGAGACCCAGTACTTC
TRBJ1-2 . TRBV7-9 few CASSLTGDGYTF TGTGCCAGCAGCTTGACAGGCGATGGCTACACCTTC
TRBJ2-7 TRBD2 TRBV6-5 . CASSYNSGRVQQYF TGTGCCAGCAGTTACAATAGCGGGAGGGTTCAGCAGTACTTC
TRBJ2-2 . TRBV6-5 few CASSYLGRLSGDTGELFF TGTGCCAGCAGTTACTTGGGACGCCTCTCGGGGGACACCGGGGAGCTGTTTTTT
TRBJ1-2 . TRBV9 few CASSVETVTNYGYTF TGTGCCAGCAGCGTAGAAACGGTTACTAACTATGGCTACACCTTC
TRBJ2-3 . TRBV20-1 many CSAARRSSTDTQYF TGCAGTGCCGCTCGGCGCAGTAGCACAGATACGCAGTATTTT
TRBJ1-4 TRBD1 TRBV7-2 . CASSLASGGNEKLFF TGTGCCAGCAGCTTAGCGTCAGGGGGCAATGAAAAACTGTTTTTT
TRBJ2-7 TRBD2 TRBV9 few CASSVMMGAGADEQYF TGTGCCAGCAGCGTAATGATGGGAGCGGGGGCGGATGAGCAGTACTTC
TRBJ1-1 . TRBV2 many CASVQGLLMNTEAFF TGTGCCAGCGTGCAGGGACTACTAATGAACACTGAAGCTTTCTTT